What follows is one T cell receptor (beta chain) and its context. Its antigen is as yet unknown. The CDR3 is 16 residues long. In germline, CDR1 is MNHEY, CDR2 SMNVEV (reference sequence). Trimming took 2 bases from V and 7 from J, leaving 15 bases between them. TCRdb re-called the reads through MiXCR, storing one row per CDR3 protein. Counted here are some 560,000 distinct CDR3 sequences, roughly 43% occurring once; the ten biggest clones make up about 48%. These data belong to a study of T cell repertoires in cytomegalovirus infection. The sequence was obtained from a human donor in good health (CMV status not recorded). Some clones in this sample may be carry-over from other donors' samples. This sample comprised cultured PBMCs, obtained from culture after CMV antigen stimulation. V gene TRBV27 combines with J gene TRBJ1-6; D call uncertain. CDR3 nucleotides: TGTGCCAGCAGTTTAAGGCCACAAACGGGGAATTCACCCCTCCACTTT. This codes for CASSLRPQTGNSPLHF.